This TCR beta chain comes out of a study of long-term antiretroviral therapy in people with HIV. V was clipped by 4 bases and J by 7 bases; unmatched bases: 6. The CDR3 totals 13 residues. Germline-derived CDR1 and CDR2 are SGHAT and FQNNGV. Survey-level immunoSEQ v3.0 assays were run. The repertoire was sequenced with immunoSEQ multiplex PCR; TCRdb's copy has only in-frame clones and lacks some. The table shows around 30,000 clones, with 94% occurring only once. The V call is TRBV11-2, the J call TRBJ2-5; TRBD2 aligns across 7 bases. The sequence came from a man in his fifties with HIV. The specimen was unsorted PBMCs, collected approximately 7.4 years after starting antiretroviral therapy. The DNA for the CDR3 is TGTGCCAGCAGCTCGGCGGGGGTGGGGACCCAGTACTTC. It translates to CASSSAGVGTQYF.